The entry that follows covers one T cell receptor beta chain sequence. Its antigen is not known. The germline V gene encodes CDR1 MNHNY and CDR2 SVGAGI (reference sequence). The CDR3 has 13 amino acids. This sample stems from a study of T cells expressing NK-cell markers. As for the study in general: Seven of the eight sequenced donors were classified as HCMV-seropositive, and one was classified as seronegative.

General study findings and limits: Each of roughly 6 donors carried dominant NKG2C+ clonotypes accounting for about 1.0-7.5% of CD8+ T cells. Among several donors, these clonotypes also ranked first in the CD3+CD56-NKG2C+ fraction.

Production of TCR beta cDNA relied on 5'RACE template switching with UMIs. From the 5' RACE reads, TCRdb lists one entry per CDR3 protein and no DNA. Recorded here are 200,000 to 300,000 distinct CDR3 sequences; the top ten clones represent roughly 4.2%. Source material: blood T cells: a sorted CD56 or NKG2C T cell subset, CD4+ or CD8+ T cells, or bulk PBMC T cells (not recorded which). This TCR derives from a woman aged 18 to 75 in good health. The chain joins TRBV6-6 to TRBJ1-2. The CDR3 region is CASRVANRYGYTF.